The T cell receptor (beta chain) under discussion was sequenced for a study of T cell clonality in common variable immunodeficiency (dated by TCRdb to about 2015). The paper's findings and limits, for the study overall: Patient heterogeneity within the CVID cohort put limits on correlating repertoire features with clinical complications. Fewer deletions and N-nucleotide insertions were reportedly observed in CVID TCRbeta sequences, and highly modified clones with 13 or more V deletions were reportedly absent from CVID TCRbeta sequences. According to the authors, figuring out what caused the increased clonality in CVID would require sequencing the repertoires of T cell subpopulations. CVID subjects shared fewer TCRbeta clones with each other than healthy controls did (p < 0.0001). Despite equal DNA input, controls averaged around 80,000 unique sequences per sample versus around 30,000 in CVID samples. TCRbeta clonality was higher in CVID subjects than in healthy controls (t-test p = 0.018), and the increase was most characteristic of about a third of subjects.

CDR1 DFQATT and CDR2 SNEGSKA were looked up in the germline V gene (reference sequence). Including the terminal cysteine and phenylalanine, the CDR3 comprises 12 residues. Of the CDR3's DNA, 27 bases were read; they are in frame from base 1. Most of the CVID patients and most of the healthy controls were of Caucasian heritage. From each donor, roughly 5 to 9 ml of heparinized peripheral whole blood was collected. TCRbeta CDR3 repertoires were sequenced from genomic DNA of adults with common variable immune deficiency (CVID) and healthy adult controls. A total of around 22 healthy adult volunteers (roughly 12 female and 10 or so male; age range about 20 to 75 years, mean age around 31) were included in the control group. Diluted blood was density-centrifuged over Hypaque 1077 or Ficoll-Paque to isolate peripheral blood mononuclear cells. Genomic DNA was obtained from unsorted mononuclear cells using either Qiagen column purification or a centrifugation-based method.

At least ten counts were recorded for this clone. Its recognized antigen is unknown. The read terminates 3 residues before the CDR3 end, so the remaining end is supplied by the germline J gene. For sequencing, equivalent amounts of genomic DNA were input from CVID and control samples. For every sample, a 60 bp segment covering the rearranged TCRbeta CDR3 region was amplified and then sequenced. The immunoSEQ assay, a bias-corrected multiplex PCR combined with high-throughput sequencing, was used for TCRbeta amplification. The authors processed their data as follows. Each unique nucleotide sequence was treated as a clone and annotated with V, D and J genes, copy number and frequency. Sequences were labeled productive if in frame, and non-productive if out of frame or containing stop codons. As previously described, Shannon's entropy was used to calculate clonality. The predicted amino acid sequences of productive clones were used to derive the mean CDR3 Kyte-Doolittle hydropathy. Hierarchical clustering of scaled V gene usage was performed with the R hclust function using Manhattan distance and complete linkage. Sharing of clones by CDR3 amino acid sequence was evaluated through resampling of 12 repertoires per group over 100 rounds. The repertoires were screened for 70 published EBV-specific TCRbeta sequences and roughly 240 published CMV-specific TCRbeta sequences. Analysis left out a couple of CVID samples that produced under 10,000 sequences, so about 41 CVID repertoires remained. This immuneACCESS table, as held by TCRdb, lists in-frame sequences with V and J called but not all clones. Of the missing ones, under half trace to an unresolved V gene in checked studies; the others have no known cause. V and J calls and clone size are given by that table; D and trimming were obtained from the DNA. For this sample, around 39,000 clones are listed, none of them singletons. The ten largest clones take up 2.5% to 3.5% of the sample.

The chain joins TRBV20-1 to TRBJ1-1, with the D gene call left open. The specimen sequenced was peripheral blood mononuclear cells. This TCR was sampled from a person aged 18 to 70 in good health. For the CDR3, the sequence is CSARESSSWAFF. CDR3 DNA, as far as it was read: TGCAGTGCTAGAGAATCTAGTTCTTGG.